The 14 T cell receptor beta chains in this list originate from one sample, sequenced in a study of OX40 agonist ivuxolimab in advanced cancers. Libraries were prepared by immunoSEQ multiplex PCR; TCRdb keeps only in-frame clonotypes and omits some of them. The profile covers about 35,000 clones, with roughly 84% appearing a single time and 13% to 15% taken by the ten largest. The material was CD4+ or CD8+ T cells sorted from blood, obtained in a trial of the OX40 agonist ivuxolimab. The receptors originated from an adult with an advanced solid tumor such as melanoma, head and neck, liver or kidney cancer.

CDR3 DNA: TGTGCCAGCAGCTTAAGATCGGGGAACACTGAAGCTTTCTTT. It translates to CASSLRSGNTEAFF. The V gene is TRBV7-9, the J gene TRBJ1-1; D remains unclear. Per germline, CDR1 SEHNR and CDR2 FQNEAQ (reference sequence). CDR3 length: 14 residues. V gave up 2 bases and J gave up 1 base, with 8 bases separating them. Full variable domain (rest looked up from reference TRBV7-9 and TRBJ1-1): DTGVSQNPRHKITKRGQNVTFRCDPISEHNRLYWYRQTLGQGPEFLTYFQNEAQLEKSRLLSDRFSAERPKGSFSTLEIQRTEQGDSAMYLCASSLRSGNTEAFFGQGTRLTVV.

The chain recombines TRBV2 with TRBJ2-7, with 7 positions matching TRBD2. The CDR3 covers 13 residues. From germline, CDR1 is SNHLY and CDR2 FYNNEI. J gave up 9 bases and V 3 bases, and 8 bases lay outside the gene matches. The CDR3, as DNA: TGTGCCAGCAGTGATGTGGGACTACTCGTGCAGTACTTC. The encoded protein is CASSDVGLLVQYF. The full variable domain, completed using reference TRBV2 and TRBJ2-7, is EPEVTQTPSHQVTQMGQEVILRCVPISNHLYFYWYRQILGQKVEFLVSFYNNEISEKSEIFDDQFSVERPDGSNFTLKIRSTKLEDSAMYFCASSDVGLLVQYFGPGTRLTVT.

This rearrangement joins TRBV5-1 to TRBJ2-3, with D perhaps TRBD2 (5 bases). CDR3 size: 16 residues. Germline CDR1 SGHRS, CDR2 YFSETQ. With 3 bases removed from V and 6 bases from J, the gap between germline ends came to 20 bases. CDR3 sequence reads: CASSSPLADSRDTQYF. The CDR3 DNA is TGCGCCAGCAGCTCCCCCCTGGCGGACTCGCGGGATACGCAGTATTTT.

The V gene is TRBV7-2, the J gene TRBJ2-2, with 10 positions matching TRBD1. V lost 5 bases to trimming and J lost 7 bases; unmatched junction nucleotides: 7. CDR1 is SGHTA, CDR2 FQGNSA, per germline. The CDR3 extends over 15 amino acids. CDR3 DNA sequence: TGTGCCAGCAGCGAGAGACAGGGGGCAATCGGGGAGCTGTTTTTT. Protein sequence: CASSERQGAIGELFF.

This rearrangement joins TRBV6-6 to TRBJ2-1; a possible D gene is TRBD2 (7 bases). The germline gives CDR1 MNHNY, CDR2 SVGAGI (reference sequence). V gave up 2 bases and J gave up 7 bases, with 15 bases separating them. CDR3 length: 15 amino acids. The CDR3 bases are TGTGCCAGCAGTTACGGGGGGGCCGTTGAGAATGAGCAGTTCTTC. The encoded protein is CASSYGGAVENEQFF.

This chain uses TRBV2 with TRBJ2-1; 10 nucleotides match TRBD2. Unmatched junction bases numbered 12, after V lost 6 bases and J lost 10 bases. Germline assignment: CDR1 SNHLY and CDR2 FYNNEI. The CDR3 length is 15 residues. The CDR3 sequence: CASSPGIAGGGEQFF. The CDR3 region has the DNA TGTGCCAGCAGCCCCGGGATAGCGGGAGGTGGCGAGCAGTTCTTC. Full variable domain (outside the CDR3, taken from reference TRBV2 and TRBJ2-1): EPEVTQTPSHQVTQMGQEVILRCVPISNHLYFYWYRQILGQKVEFLVSFYNNEISEKSEIFDDQFSVERPDGSNFTLKIRSTKLEDSAMYFCASSPGIAGGGEQFFGPGTRLTVL.

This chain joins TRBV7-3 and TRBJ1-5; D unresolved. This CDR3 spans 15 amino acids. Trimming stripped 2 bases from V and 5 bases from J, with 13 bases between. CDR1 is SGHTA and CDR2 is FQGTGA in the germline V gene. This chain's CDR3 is CASSLDGMNDQPQHF. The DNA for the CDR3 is TGTGCCAGCAGCTTAGATGGAATGAACGATCAGCCCCAGCATTTT.

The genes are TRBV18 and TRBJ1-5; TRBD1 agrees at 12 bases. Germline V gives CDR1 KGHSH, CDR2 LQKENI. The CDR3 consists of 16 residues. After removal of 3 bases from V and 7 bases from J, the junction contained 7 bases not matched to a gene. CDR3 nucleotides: TGTGCCAGCTCACCTTCGGGACAGGGGGCTGGACAGCCCCAGCATTTT. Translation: CASSPSGQGAGQPQHF.

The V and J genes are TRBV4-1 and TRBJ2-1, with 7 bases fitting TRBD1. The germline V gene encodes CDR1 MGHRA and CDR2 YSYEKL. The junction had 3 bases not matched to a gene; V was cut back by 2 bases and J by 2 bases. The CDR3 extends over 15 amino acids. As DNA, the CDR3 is TGCGCCAGCAGCCAACCCGACAGGGCCTACAATGAGCAGTTCTTC. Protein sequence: CASSQPDRAYNEQFF.

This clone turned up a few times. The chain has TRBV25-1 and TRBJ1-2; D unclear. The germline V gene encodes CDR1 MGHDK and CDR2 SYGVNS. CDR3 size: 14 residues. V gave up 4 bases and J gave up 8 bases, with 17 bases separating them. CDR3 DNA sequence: TGTGCCAGCAGTGGTCTCCCACAGACTTCCGGCTACACCTTC. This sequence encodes CASSGLPQTSGYTF.

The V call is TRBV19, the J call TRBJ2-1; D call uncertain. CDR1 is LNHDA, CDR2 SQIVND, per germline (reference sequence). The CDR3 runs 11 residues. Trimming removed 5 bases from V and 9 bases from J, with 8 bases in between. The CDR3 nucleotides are TGTGCCAGTAGTGGTTCGACTGAGCAGTTCTTC. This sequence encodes CASSGSTEQFF.

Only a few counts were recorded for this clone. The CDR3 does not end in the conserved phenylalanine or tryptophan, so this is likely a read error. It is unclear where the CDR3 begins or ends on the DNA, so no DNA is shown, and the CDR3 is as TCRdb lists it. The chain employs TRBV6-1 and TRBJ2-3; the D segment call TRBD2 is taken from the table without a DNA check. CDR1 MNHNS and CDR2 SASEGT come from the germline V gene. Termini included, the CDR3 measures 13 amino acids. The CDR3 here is CASSNTAGTPHGI.

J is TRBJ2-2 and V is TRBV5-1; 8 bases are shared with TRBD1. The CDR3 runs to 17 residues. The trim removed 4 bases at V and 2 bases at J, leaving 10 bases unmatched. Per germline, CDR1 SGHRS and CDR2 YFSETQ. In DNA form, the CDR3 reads TGCGCCAGCAGCCCCGGGACAGGTCCACTTAACACCGGGGAGCTGTTTTTT. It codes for CASSPGTGPLNTGELFF.

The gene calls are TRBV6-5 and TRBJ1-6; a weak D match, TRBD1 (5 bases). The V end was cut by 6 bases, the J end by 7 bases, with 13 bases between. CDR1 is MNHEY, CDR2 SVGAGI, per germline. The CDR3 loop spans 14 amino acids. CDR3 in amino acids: CASRPGTVNSPLHF. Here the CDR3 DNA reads TGTGCCAGCAGGCCGGGGACGGTGAATTCACCCCTCCACTTT.